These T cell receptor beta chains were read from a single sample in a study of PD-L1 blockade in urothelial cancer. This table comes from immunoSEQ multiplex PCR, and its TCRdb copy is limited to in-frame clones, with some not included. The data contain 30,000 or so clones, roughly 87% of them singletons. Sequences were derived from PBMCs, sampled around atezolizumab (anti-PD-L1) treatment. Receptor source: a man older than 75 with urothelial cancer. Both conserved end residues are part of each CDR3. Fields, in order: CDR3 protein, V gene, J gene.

CDR3 protein: CASSLGPGTGSEKLFF; V gene: TRBV5-6; J gene: TRBJ1-4
CDR3 protein: CASSEPWGQGDNEQFF; V gene: TRBV25-1; J gene: TRBJ2-1
CDR3 protein: CASSKTVYSGNTIYF; V gene: TRBV19; J gene: TRBJ1-3
CDR3 protein: CASSLALQAQYF; V gene: TRBV7-2; J gene: TRBJ2-7
CDR3 protein: CASSYRGPLSYEQYF; V gene: TRBV7-8; J gene: TRBJ2-7
CDR3 protein: CASRLLGGNTEAFF; V gene: TRBV27; J gene: TRBJ1-1
CDR3 protein: CASNLDTEAFF; V gene: TRBV6-1; J gene: TRBJ1-1
CDR3 protein: CASSRPSGSSYNEQFF; V gene: TRBV4-1; J gene: TRBJ2-1
CDR3 protein: CASSRAGNAAGELFF; V gene: TRBV7-6; J gene: TRBJ2-2
CDR3 protein: CASSLVAGEIYEQYF; V gene: TRBV11-2; J gene: TRBJ2-7
CDR3 protein: CASSVGPGDEQYF; V gene: TRBV9; J gene: TRBJ2-7
CDR3 protein: CASSLSYNYGYTF; V gene: TRBV5-1; J gene: TRBJ1-2
CDR3 protein: CASRSGTDTQYF; V gene: TRBV7-2; J gene: TRBJ2-3
CDR3 protein: CATSRGQSNQPQHF; V gene: TRBV15; J gene: TRBJ1-5
CDR3 protein: CASSEWSSGAETQYF; V gene: TRBV6-1; J gene: TRBJ2-5
CDR3 protein: CASSVGQGGNTIYF; V gene: TRBV9; J gene: TRBJ1-3
CDR3 protein: CASSVSSGIGNEQFF; V gene: TRBV9; J gene: TRBJ2-1
CDR3 protein: CSVREAGTTDTQYF; V gene: TRBV29-1; J gene: TRBJ2-3
CDR3 protein: CASSPRGGQPQHF; V gene: TRBV7-9; J gene: TRBJ1-5
CDR3 protein: CASSYGVAGGTQYF; V gene: TRBV6-6; J gene: TRBJ2-3
CDR3 protein: CASSLVLAGGPEYTQYF; V gene: TRBV7-9; J gene: TRBJ2-3
CDR3 protein: CASGGQVAPQHF; V gene: TRBV28; J gene: TRBJ1-5
CDR3 protein: CAWTSGGDTQYF; V gene: TRBV30; J gene: TRBJ2-3
CDR3 protein: CASSFQGSNQPQHF; V gene: TRBV7-9; J gene: TRBJ1-5
CDR3 protein: CASSPYSPGQALVGAFF; V gene: TRBV18; J gene: TRBJ1-1